The clone carrying this T cell receptor beta chain was seen at least ten times. Antigen unknown. This sample was included in a study of T-cell memory formation after mild COVID-19. The overall study: TCR clusters mostly belonged to single donors.

Study-wide points: Whether second-wave clones peaking at day 37 were SARS-CoV-2 specific went unconfirmed. Mostly located in CM and EM were contracting CD4+ clones, with contracting CD8+ clones located in EMRA. Among clones contracting day 15 to 85, CD4/CD8 was balanced, whereas later expanders leaned CD4+.

Via MiXCR, TCRdb re-called the 5' RACE reads, giving one row per CDR3 protein. The sample contains under 350,000 distinct CDR3 sequences, 15% to 20% of which appear only once. J was trimmed by 0 bases and V by 2 bases; bases with no gene match: 5. This CDR3 contains 17 residues. Germline V gene sequence: CDR1 DFQATT, CDR2 SNEGSKA (reference sequence). Material: PBMCs or a T cell subset sorted from them (not recorded which). The source is a man aged 18 to 29 who had mild COVID-19 (a few samples of this study predate the infection). Cell type and time point are not known. The J gene is TRBJ2-2, the V gene TRBV20-1; 11 positions match TRBD2. CDR3 loop: CSARKPGLAANTGELFF. DNA for the CDR3: TGCAGTGCTAGAAAGCCGGGACTAGCGGCGAACACCGGGGAGCTGTTTTTT.